This TCR beta chain appears in the sequencing data of a study of radiation and T cells in renal cell carcinoma. Study-level results: In blood, top tumor clones expanded by 2 weeks, shrinking by 4. No pretreatment tumor biopsies were available for baseline clonotypes.

The protocol was immunoSEQ multiplex PCR, while the TCRdb copy is restricted to in-frame clones and leaves out a portion. The sample includes under 200,000 clones, about 85% of them seen just once. The germline CDR1 and CDR2 sequences are LNHDA and SQIVND (reference sequence). Trimming shortened V by 7 bases and J by 4 bases, and 19 bases separated the two germline ends. The CDR3 is 15 amino acids. This clone has more than one count but fewer than ten. Its antigen is not identified. As for time point: blood 4 weeks post-SBRT, at nephrectomy. Treatment noted: 15 Gy SBRT to primary tumor, nephrectomy 4 weeks later. Nephrectomy followed 15 Gy stereotactic body radiation by 4 weeks. Radiation-treated patients gave blood at baseline, week 2 and week 4.

This specimen consisted of blood, obtained from a patient whose treatment included radiotherapy and nephrectomy. The receptor's source is a woman between 45 and 65 years old with renal cell carcinoma. This chain uses TRBV19 with TRBJ1-2, with no clear D. The CDR3 is CASTTREVSFYGYTF. For the CDR3, the DNA is TGTGCCAGTACCACCAGAGAGGTATCCTTCTATGGCTACACCTTC.